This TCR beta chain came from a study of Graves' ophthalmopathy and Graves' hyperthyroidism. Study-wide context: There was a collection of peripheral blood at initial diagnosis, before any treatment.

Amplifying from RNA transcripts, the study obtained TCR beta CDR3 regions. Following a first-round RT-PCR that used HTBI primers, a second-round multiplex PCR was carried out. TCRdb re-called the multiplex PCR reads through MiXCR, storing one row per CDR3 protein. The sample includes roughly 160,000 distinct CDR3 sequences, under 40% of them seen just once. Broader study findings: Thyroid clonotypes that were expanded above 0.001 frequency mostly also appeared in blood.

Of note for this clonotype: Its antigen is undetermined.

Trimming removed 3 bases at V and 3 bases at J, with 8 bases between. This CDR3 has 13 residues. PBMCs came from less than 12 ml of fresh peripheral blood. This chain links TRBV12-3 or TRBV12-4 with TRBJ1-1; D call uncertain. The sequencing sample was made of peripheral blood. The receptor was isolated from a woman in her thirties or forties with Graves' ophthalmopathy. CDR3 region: CASSFGKYTEAFF. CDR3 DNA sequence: TGTGCCAGCAGTTTCGGTAAATACACTGAAGCTTTCTTT.